The clone carrying this TCR beta chain was picked up a small number of times. The data derive from a study of CD8+ T cells in alopecia areata. The sequencing template was cDNA reverse transcribed from extracted RNA. Data came from immunoSEQ multiplex PCR; TCRdb stores just in-frame clones and leaves some out. The sample gives roughly 250,000 clones, under 70% of which show up once; 1% to 1.5% is in the top ten. The TCR was taken from a human donor with alopecia areata. Sequencing was performed on CD4+ T cells sorted from blood, taken at week 0.

The CDR3 protein is CASSRQTGRVGNTIYF. The CDR3 DNA is TGCGCCAGCAGCCGCCAGACAGGGAGGGTTGGAAACACCATATATTTT. The chain couples TRBV4-1 to TRBJ1-3, with 7 bases matching TRBD1. CDR3 length equals 16 residues. The J segment lost 3 bases and the V segment lost 4 bases, leaving 9 bases of the junction unmatched. Germline-derived CDR1 and CDR2 are MGHRA and YSYEKL.